This T cell receptor beta chain was sequenced during a study of post-analysis software for immune sequencing data. For the study at large: The patients showed relapsing-remitting, secondary progressive and progressive-relapsing multiple sclerosis courses.

This clonotype appeared many times. Its specificity is unknown. Study-wide points: Higher frequency in patients than in controls was seen for a handful of TRBV segments, with TRBV5-6, TRBV5-1 and TRBV20-1 among them. Under the F measure, samples that were prepared in one batch clustered strongly together.

The CDR3 extends over 15 amino acids. Trimming took 3 bases from V and 4 from J, leaving 18 bases between them. Germline CDR1 reads DFQATT; CDR2 reads SNEGSKA (reference sequence). Presence of unique molecular identifiers characterized the TCR beta cDNA libraries. MiXCR, applied by TCRdb to the PCR reads, yields one record per CDR3 protein. The sample consists of roughly 580,000 distinct CDR3 sequences, 44% of them appearing once. Sample: blood. This sequence was found in a girl between 5 and 17 years old with multiple sclerosis. This chain connects TRBV20-1 to TRBJ2-5; D remains unclear. The CDR3 DNA sequence: TGCAGTGCTAGCTTGGATTCCGAGACCCTAGAGACCCAGTACTTC. Translation: CSASLDSETLETQYF.